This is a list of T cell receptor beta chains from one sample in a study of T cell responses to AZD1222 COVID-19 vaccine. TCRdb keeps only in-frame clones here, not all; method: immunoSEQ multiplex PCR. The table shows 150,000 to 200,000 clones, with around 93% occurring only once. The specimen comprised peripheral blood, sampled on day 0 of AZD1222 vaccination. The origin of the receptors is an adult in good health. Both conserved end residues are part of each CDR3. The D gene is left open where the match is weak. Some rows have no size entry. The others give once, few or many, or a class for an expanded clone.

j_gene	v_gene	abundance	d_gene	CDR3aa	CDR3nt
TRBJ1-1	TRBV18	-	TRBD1	CASSPGTGGNTEAFF	TGTGCCAGCTCGCCCGGGACAGGGGGAAACACTGAAGCTTTCTTT
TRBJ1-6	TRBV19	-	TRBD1	CASSSGTVNSPLHF	TGTGCCAGTAGTAGCGGGACAGTCAATTCACCCCTCCACTTT
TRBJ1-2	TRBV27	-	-	CASTDRFGGYGYTF	TGTGCCAGCACCGACAGGTTTGGGGGATATGGCTACACCTTC
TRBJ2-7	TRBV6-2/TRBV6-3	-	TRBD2	CASSSHTLARSPYEQYF	TGTGCCAGCAGTTCCCACACACTAGCGAGGTCCCCCTACGAGCAGTACTTC
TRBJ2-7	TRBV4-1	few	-	CASSLEWGFIYEQYF	TGCGCCAGCAGCCTGGAGTGGGGGTTTATCTACGAGCAGTACTTC
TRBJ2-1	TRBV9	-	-	CASSVEGGLSSYNEQFF	TGTGCCAGCAGCGTAGAAGGCGGGTTAAGCTCCTACAATGAGCAGTTCTTC
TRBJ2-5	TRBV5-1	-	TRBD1	CASSLYQGEQETQYF	TGCGCCAGCAGCTTGTACCAGGGGGAACAAGAGACCCAGTACTTC
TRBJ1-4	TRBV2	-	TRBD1	CASSEGTGLREKLFF	TGTGCCAGCAGTGAAGGGACAGGGCTCAGAGAAAAACTGTTTTTT
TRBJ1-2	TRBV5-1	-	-	CASSFGQPSSIEYGYTF	TGCGCCAGCAGTTTTGGACAACCCTCCTCTATAGAGTATGGCTACACCTTC
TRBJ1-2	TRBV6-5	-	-	CASTKYVGSYGYTF	TGTGCCAGCACGAAATATGTGGGTAGCTATGGCTACACCTTC
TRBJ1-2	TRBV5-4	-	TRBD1	CASSLVGGTGPRSYTF	TGTGCCAGCAGCTTGGTCGGCGGGACAGGGCCCCGGAGCTACACCTTC
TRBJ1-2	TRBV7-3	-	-	CASSFRGADGYTF	TGTGCCAGCAGCTTTAGGGGGGCGGATGGCTACACCTTC
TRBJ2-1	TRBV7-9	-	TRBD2	CASSVSGRPYNEQFF	TGTGCCAGCAGCGTCAGCGGGAGACCCTACAATGAGCAGTTCTTC